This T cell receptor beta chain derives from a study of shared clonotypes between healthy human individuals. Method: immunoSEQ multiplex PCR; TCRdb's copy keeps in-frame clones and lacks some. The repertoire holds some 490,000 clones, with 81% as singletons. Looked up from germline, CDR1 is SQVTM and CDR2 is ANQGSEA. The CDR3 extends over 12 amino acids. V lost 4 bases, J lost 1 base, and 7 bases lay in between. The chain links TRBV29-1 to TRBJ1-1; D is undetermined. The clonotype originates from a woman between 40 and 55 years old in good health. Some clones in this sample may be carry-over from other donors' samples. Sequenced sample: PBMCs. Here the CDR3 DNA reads TGCAGCGTTGGTAAGGGGAACACTGAAGCTTTCTTT. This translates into CSVGKGNTEAFF.